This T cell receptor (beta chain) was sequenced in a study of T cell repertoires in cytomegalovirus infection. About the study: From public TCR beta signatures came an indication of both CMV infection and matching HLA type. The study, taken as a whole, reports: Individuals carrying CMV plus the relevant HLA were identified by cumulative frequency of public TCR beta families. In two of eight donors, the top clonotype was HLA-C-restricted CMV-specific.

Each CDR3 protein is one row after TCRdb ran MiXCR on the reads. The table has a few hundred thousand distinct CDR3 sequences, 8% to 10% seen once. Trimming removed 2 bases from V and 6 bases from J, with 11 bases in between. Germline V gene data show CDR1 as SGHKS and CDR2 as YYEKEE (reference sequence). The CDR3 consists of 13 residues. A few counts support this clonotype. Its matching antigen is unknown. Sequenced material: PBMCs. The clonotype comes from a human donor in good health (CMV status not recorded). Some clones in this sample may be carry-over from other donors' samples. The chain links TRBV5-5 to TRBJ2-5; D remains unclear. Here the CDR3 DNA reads TGTGCCAGCAGCTTAATAGGAGAACAGACCCAGTACTTC. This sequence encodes CASSLIGEQTQYF.